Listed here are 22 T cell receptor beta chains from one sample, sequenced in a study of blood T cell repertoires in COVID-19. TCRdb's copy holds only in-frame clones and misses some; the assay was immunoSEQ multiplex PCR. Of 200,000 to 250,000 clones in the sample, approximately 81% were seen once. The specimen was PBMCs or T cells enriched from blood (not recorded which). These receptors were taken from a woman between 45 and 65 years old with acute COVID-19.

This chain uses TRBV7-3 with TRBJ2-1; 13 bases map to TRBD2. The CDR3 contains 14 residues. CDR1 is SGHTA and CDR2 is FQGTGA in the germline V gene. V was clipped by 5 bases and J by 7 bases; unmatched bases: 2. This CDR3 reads CASSGTSGKNEQFF. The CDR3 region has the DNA TGTGCCAGCAGCGGGACTAGCGGGAAAAATGAGCAGTTCTTC.

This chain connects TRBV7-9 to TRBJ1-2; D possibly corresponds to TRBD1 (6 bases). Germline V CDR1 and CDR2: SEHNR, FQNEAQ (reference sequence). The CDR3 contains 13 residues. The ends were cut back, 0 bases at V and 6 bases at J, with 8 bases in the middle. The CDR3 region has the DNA TGTGCCAGCAGCTTAGCGTCAGGGGATGGCTACACCTTC. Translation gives CASSLASGDGYTF. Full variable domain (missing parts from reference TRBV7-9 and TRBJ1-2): DTGVSQNPRHKITKRGQNVTFRCDPISEHNRLYWYRQTLGQGPEFLTYFQNEAQLEKSRLLSDRFSAERPKGSFSTLEIQRTEQGDSAMYLCASSLASGDGYTFGSGTRLTVV.

The DNA for the CDR3 is TGTGCCAGCAGCCTCAATCCAGGGTCCACTGAAGCTTTCTTT. This encodes CASSLNPGSTEAFF. The chain employs TRBV14 and TRBJ1-1, with a possible D match to TRBD1 (5 bases). The CDR3 contains 14 residues. Trimming shortened V by 4 bases and J by 4 bases, and 13 bases separated the two germline ends. CDR1 is SGHDN, CDR2 FVKESK, per germline. The full variable domain, completed using reference TRBV14 and TRBJ1-1, is EAGVTQFPSHSVIEKGQTVTLRCDPISGHDNLYWYRRVMGKEIKFLLHFVKESKQDESGMPNNRFLAERTGGTYSTLKVQPAELEDSGVYFCASSLNPGSTEAFFGQGTRLTVV.

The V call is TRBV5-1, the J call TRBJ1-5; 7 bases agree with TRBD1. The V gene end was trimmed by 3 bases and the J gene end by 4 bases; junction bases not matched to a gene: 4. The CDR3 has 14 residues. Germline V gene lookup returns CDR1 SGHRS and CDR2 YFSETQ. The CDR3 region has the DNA TGCGCCAGCAGCTCAGGGGGTTGGAATCAGCCCCAGCATTTT. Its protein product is CASSSGGWNQPQHF.

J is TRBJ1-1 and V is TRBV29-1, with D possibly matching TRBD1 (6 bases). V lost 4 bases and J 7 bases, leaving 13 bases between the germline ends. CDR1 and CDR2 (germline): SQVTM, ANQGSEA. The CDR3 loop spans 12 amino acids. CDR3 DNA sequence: TGCAGCGTTGCACAGGGCGTTAATGAAGCTTTCTTT. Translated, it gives CSVAQGVNEAFF.

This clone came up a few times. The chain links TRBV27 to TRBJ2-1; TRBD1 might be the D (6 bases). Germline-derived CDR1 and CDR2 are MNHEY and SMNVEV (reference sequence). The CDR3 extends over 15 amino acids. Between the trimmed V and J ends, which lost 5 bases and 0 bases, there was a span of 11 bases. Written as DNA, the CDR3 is TGTGCCAGCAGTCCAAGACAGGACTCCTACAATGAGCAGTTCTTC. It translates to CASSPRQDSYNEQFF.

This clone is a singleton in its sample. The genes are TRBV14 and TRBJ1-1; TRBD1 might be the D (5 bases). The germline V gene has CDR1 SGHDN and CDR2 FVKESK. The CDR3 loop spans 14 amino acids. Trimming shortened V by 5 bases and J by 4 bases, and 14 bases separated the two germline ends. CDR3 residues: CASSNVGRGTEAFF. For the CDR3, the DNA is TGTGCCAGCAGCAATGTGGGGAGGGGCACTGAAGCTTTCTTT.

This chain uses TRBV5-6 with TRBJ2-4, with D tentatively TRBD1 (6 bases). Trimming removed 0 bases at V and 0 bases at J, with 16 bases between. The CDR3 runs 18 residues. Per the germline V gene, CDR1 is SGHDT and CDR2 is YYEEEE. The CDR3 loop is CASSLATGPYIAKNIQYF. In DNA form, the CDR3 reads TGTGCCAGCAGCTTGGCGACAGGCCCCTATATAGCCAAAAACATTCAGTACTTC.

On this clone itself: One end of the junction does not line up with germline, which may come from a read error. CDR3 region: CASSDGEGQNPEAFF. CDR3 in DNA: TGTGCCAGCAGCGACGGAGAGGGACAGAACCCTGAAGCTTTCTTT. The V call is TRBV4-2, the J call TRBJ1-1; TRBD1 aligns across 7 bases. Germline V gene data show CDR1 as LGHNA and CDR2 as YNFKEQ. The CDR3 has 15 residues.

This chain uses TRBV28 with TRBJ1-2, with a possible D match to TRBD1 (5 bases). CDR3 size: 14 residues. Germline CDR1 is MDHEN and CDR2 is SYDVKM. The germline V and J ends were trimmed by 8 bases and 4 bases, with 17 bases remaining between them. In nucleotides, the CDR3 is TGTGCCAGCTTCCCGACAGACCCTGCCTATGGCTACACCTTC. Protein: CASFPTDPAYGYTF.

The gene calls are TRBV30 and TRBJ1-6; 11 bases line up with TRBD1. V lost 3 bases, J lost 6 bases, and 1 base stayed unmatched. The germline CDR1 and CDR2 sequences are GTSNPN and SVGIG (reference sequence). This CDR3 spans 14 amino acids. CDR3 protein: CAWRDRGPNSPLHF. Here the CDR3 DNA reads TGTGCCTGGAGGGACAGGGGGCCTAATTCACCCCTCCACTTT.

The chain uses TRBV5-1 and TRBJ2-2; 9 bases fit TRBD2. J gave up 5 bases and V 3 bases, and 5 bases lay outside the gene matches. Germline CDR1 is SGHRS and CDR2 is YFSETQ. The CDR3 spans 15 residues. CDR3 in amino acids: CASSWGLAGTGELFF. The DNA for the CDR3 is TGCGCCAGCAGCTGGGGACTAGCAGGAACCGGGGAGCTGTTTTTT.

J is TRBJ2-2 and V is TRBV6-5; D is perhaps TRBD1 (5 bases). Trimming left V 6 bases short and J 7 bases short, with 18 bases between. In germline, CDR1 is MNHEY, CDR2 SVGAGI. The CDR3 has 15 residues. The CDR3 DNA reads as TGTGCCAGCAGAGTTCCTAGGGGTGGGGACGGGGAGCTGTTTTTT. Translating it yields CASRVPRGGDGELFF.

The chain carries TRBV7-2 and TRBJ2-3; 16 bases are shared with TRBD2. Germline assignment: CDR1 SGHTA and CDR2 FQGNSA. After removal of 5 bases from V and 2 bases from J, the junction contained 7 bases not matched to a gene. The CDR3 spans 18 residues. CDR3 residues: CASSHTGTSGGATDTQYF. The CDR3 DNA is TGTGCCAGCAGCCACACCGGGACTAGCGGGGGGGCCACAGATACGCAGTATTTT.

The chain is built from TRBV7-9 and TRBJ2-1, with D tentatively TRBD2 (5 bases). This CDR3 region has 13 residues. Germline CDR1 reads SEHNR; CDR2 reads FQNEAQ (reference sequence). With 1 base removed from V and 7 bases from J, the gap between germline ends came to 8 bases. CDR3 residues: CASSLGSGNEQFF. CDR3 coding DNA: TGTGCCAGCAGCTTAGGTTCGGGGAATGAGCAGTTCTTC.

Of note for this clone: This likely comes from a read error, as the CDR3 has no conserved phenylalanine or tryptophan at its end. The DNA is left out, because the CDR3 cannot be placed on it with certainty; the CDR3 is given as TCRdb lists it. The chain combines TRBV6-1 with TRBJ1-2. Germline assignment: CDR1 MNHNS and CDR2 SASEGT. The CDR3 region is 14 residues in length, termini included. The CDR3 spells CASSEGRGATLQVR.

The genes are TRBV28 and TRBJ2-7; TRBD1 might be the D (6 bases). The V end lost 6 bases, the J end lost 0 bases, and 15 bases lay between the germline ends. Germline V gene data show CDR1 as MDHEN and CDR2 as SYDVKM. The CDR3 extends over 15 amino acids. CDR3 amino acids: CASRPRQAGSYEQYF. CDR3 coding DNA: TGTGCCAGCAGACCGAGACAGGCCGGCTCCTACGAGCAGTACTTC.

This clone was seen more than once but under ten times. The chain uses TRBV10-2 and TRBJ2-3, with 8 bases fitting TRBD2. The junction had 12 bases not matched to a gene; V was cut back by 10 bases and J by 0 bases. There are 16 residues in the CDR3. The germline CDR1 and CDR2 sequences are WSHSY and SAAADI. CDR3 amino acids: CATKNRQRESTDTQYF. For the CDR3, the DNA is TGCGCCACCAAAAACCGCCAGCGGGAGAGCACAGATACGCAGTATTTT.

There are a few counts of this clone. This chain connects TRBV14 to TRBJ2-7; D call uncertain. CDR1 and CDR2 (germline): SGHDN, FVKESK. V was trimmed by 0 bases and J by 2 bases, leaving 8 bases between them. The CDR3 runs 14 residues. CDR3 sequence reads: CASSQEPGTYEQYF. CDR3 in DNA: TGTGCCAGCAGCCAAGAGCCAGGAACCTACGAGCAGTACTTC.

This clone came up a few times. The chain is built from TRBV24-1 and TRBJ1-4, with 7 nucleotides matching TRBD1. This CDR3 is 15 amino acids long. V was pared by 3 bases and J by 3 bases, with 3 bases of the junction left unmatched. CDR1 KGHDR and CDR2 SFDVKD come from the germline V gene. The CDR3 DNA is TGTGCCACCAGTGATACAGGGGTGGCTAATGAAAAACTGTTTTTT. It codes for CATSDTGVANEKLFF.

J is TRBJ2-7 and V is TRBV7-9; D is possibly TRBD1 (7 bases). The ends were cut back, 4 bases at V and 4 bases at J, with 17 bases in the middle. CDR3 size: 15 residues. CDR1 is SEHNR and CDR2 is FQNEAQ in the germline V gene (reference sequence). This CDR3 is CASSSGGQGVYEQYF. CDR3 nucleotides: TGTGCCAGCAGCTCAGGGGGGCAGGGGGTTTACGAGCAGTACTTC. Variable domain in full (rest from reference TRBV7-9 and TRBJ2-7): DTGVSQNPRHKITKRGQNVTFRCDPISEHNRLYWYRQTLGQGPEFLTYFQNEAQLEKSRLLSDRFSAERPKGSFSTLEIQRTEQGDSAMYLCASSSGGQGVYEQYFGPGTRLTVT.

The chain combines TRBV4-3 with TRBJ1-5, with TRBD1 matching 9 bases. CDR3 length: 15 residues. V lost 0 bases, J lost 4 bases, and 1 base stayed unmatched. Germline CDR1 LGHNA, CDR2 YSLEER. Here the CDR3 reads CASSQETGGNQPQHF. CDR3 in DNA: TGCGCCAGCAGCCAAGAGACAGGGGGGAATCAGCCCCAGCATTTT.